These 8 T cell receptor beta chains came from one sample sequenced in a study of T cell changes during pregnancy in multiple sclerosis. Assay: immunoSEQ multiplex PCR; the TCRdb copy retains only in-frame clones and omits some. The sample shows 20,000 to 25,000 clones, approximately 80% of them seen only once. This material consisted of CD8+ T cells from peripheral blood mononuclear cells, taken in the first trimester of pregnancy. These receptors were obtained from a female donor in good health, enrolled as a control in a pregnancy study.

V usage is TRBV6-1 and J usage is TRBJ1-1; D is possibly TRBD1 (5 bases). Trimming shortened V by 2 bases and J by 5 bases, and 15 bases separated the two germline ends. The length of the CDR3 is 15 residues. Germline CDR1 is MNHNS and CDR2 is SASEGT. The CDR3 loop is CASSEIMGGETEAFF. The CDR3 nucleotides are TGTGCCAGCAGTGAAATAATGGGGGGAGAAACTGAAGCTTTCTTT.

The V call is TRBV19, the J call TRBJ2-3, with D possibly TRBD2 on 6 matching bases. Germline V gene sequence: CDR1 LNHDA, CDR2 SQIVND (reference sequence). The CDR3 loop spans 16 amino acids. V lost 3 bases to trimming and J lost 2 bases, with 15 bases between them. DNA of the CDR3: TGTGCCAGTAGTATTATCTTGCGGGGCGACACAGATACGCAGTATTTT. It codes for CASSIILRGDTDTQYF.

The chain joins TRBV29-1 to TRBJ2-7; 7 positions agree with TRBD1. CDR1 is SQVTM, CDR2 ANQGSEA, per germline. V shed 3 bases and J 4 bases; nucleotides not matched to a gene: 6. The CDR3 consists of 13 residues. The CDR3 DNA sequence: TGCAGCGTTGAGACAGGGACGCCTTACGAGCAGTACTTC. This codes for CSVETGTPYEQYF.

This clone has only one observation. The rearrangement links TRBV27 to TRBJ1-5; D is uncertain. Trimming cost V 6 bases and J 7 bases, with 13 bases left between them. CDR1 and CDR2 (germline): MNHEY, SMNVEV (reference sequence). There are 13 residues in the CDR3. CDR3 sequence (DNA): TGTGCCAGCAGAACTCGTGAGGGCCAGCCCCAGCATTTT. Translation gives CASRTREGQPQHF.

V gene TRBV6-6 combines with J gene TRBJ2-7; D remains ambiguous. V lost 5 bases to trimming and J lost 3 bases, with 5 bases between them. The CDR3 sequence is 11 residues long. Germline lookup yields CDR1 MNHNY and CDR2 SVGAGI (reference sequence). CDR3 sequence reads: CASSPNYEQYF. The CDR3 DNA reads as TGTGCCAGCAGTCCTAACTACGAGCAGTACTTC.

The CDR3 spells CASSLGGAGNTIYF. As DNA, the CDR3 is TGTGCCAGCAGCTTAGGCGGTGCCGGAAACACCATATATTTT. The rearrangement joins TRBV7-8 to TRBJ1-3; D is ambiguous. Trimming stripped 1 base from V and 4 bases from J, with 8 bases between. This CDR3 region has 14 residues. CDR1 is SGHVS, CDR2 FQNEAQ, per germline.

This clone has only one observation. The chain combines TRBV6-1 with TRBJ1-2; D is perhaps TRBD1 (6 bases). Per germline, CDR1 MNHNS and CDR2 SASEGT. This CDR3 has 14 amino acids. Trimming removed 0 bases at V and 4 bases at J, with 9 bases between. CDR3 bases: TGTGCCAGCAGTGAAGCCACAGGGAGCTATGGCTACACCTTC. It yields the protein CASSEATGSYGYTF.

This chain connects TRBV6-4 to TRBJ1-5; no firm D call. The CDR3 runs to 14 residues. Germline-derived CDR1 and CDR2 are MRHNA and SNTAGT. V shed 3 bases and J shed 0 bases, with 6 bases lying between them. CDR3 bases: TGTGCCAGCAGTGAAGACATTAGCAATCAGCCCCAGCATTTT. Its translation: CASSEDISNQPQHF.